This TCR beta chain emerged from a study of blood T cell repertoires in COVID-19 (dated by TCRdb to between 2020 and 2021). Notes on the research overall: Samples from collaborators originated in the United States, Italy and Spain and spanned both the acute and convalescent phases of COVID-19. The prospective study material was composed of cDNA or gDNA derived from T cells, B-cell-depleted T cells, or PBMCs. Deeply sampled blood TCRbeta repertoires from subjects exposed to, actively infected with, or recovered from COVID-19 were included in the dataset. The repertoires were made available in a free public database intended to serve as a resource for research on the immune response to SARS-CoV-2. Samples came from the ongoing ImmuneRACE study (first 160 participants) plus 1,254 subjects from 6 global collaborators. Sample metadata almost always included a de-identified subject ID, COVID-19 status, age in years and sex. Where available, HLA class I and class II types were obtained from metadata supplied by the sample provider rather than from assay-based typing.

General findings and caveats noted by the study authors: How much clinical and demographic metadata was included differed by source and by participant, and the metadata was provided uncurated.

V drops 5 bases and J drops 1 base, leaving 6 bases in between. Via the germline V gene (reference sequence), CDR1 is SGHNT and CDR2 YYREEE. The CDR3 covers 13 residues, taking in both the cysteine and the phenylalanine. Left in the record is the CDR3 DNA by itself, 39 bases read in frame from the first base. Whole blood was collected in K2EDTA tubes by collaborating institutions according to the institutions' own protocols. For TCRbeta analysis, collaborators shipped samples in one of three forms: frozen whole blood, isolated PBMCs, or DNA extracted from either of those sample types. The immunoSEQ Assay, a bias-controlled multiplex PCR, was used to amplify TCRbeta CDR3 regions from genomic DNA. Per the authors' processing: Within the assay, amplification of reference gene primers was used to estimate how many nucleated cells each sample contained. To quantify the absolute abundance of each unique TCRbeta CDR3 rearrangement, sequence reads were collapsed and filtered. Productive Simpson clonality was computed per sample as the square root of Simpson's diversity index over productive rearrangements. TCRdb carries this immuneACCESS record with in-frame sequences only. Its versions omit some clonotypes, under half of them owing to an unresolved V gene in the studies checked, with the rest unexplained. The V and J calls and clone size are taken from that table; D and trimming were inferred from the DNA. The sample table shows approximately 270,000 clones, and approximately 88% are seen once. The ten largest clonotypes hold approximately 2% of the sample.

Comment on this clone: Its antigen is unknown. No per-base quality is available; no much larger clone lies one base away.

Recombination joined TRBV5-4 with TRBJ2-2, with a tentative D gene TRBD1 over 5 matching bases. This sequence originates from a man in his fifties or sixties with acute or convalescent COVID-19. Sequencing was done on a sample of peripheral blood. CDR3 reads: CASSGQNTGELFF. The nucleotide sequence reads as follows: TGTGCCAGCAGTGGACAGAACACCGGGGAGCTGTTTTTT.